Below are 20 T cell receptor beta chains sequenced from a single sample in a study of T cells in Graves' hyperthyroidism and ophthalmopathy. TCR beta CDR3 regions were amplified from RNA. HTBI primers were the set used in a first-round RT-PCR of the TCR CDR3. TCRdb analysed the multiplex PCR reads with MiXCR anew, one entry per CDR3 protein. This table holds about 380,000 distinct CDR3 sequences, around 15% found once. The sequenced sample consisted of blood. The receptors shown here come from a woman under 40 with Graves' ophthalmopathy.

This clonotype was seen ten or more times. V is TRBV7-9 and J is TRBJ2-4; TRBD1 agrees at 7 bases. The trim removed 10 bases at V and 5 bases at J, leaving 8 bases unmatched. CDR1 and CDR2 (germline): SEHNR, FQNEAQ (reference sequence). CDR3 length: 13 amino acids. The CDR3 sequence is CATQTGTENIQYF. CDR3 DNA sequence: TGTGCCACCCAAACCGGGACAGAAAACATTCAGTACTTC. Full variable domain (outside the CDR3, taken from reference TRBV7-9 and TRBJ2-4): DTGVSQNPRHKITKRGQNVTFRCDPISEHNRLYWYRQTLGQGPEFLTYFQNEAQLEKSRLLSDRFSAERPKGSFSTLEIQRTEQGDSAMYLCATQTGTENIQYFGAGTRLSVL.

This clonotype was counted many times. The V gene is TRBV2, the J gene TRBJ1-1, with 8 bases matching TRBD1. The trim removed 6 bases at V and 0 bases at J, leaving 6 bases unmatched. This CDR3 comprises 15 residues. Germline loops: CDR1 SNHLY, CDR2 FYNNEI. CDR3 sequence: CASRAGQVMNTEAFF. CDR3 nucleotides: TGTGCCAGCAGAGCGGGACAGGTCATGAACACTGAAGCTTTCTTT.

The chain employs TRBV19 and TRBJ2-1, with D maybe TRBD2 (7 bases). V was cut by 5 bases and J by 10 bases, with 27 bases left in between. The length of the CDR3 is 17 residues. Germline V lookup: CDR1 LNHDA, CDR2 SQIVND (reference sequence). CDR3 sequence (DNA): TGTGCCAGTAGTGGCCGGGTCTCTGGGGGGGGGCAAGCCGAGCAGTTCTTC. Translation gives CASSGRVSGGGQAEQFF.

This clonotype was seen repeatedly, ten times or more. This chain links TRBV30 with TRBJ1-5, with TRBD1 as a possible D gene (6 bases). Per the germline V gene, CDR1 is GTSNPN and CDR2 is SVGIG (reference sequence). The length of the CDR3 is 14 residues. V lost 1 base, J lost 6 bases, and 13 bases lay in between. The CDR3: CAWSGGGLGQPQHF. DNA for the CDR3: TGTGCCTGGAGTGGAGGGGGGCTAGGTCAGCCCCAGCATTTT. Complete variable domain (other parts from reference TRBV30 and TRBJ1-5): SQTIHQWPATLVQPVGSPLSLECTVEGTSNPNLYWYRQAAGRGLQLLFYSVGIGQISSEVPQNLSASRPQDRQFILSSKKLLLSDSGFYLCAWSGGGLGQPQHFGDGTRLSIL.

Regarding this clonotype: This may arise from a read error, as a much more abundant clone is one base away. As the CDR3 is not closed by the conserved phenylalanine or tryptophan, this likely results from a read error. The chain carries TRBV2 and TRBJ2-1; 8 positions agree with TRBD1. The CDR3 contains 15 residues. The germline V gene has CDR1 SNHLY and CDR2 FYNNEI. V lost 6 bases to trimming and J lost 5 bases; unmatched junction nucleotides: 9. As DNA, the CDR3 is TGTGCCAGCAGAGCACCGGGACAGGCTAACAATGAGCAGTTCCTC. It codes for CASRAPGQANNEQFL.

V gene TRBV19 combines with J gene TRBJ2-1; a weak D match, TRBD2 (8 bases). This CDR3 contains 14 residues. Trimming pared 9 bases from V and 8 bases from J, leaving 20 bases between. Germline CDR1 LNHDA, CDR2 SQIVND (reference sequence). CDR3 residues: CASRDSGGGDEQFF. CDR3 in DNA: TGTGCCAGCAGGGACAGCGGGGGCGGGGATGAGCAGTTCTTC.

This clonotype was seen ten or more times. V gene TRBV3-1 combines with J gene TRBJ2-3, with D possibly matching TRBD2 (7 bases). CDR3 length equals 16 residues. Between the trimmed V and J ends, which lost 4 bases and 2 bases, there was a span of 16 bases. Looked up from germline, CDR1 is LGHDT and CDR2 is YNNKEL (reference sequence). CDR3 coding DNA: TGTGCCAGCAGCCGCCGAATCGGGGGGCCCACAGATACGCAGTATTTT. Translating gives CASSRRIGGPTDTQYF.

This clonotype occurred many times. The V call is TRBV20-1, the J call TRBJ2-1; D is undetermined. The CDR3 covers 13 residues. CDR1 is DFQATT, CDR2 SNEGSKA, per germline (reference sequence). Trimming removed 3 bases at V and 9 bases at J, with 15 bases between. CDR3 amino acids: CSARNLVLGEQFF. CDR3 nucleotides: TGCAGTGCTAGGAACTTAGTCTTGGGTGAGCAGTTCTTC.

This clonotype was counted ten times or more. The chain employs TRBV13 and TRBJ2-7, with D unresolved. CDR1 and CDR2 from the germline V gene are PRHDT and FYEKMQ (reference sequence). V was pared by 4 bases and J by 5 bases, with 18 bases between. This CDR3 contains 15 residues. The CDR3 coding sequence is TGTGCCAGCAGCTCAAATGGGCAGCCCATGGACGAGCAGTACTTC. Translation gives CASSSNGQPMDEQYF.

For this clonotype: The junction shows a germline mismatch at one end, possibly a read error. This chain links TRBV7-9 with TRBJ2-7; D is ambiguous. The V gene's germline CDR1 is SEHNR and CDR2 FQNEAQ (reference sequence). This CDR3 spans 14 amino acids. The CDR3 DNA is TGTGCCAGCAGCTCTCCCGGGTTCTCCTACGAGCGGTACTTC. The encoded protein is CASSSPGFSYERYF.

This clonotype was counted between two and nine times. This chain connects TRBV28 to TRBJ1-1, with D uncertain. The CDR3 sequence is 15 residues long. CDR1 is MDHEN, CDR2 SYDVKM, per germline. The V end lost 5 bases, the J end lost 0 bases, and 13 bases lay between the germline ends. CDR3 nucleotide sequence: TGTGCCAGCAGTCCAACAATCCTTATGAACACTGAAGCTTTCTTT. Encoded protein: CASSPTILMNTEAFF.

This clonotype was counted between two and nine times. This chain links TRBV19 with TRBJ2-3; no reliable D call. Trimming left V 3 bases short and J 1 base short, with 8 bases between. The CDR3 runs to 14 residues. The germline V gene has CDR1 LNHDA and CDR2 SQIVND (reference sequence). The CDR3 sequence is CASSIMHGTDTQYF. CDR3 in DNA: TGTGCCAGTAGTATCATGCATGGCACAGATACGCAGTATTTT. Filled out from reference TRBV19 and TRBJ2-3, the complete variable domain reads DGGITQSPKYLFRKEGQNVTLSCEQNLNHDAMYWYRQDPGQGLRLIYYSQIVNDFQKGDIAEGYSVSREKKESFPLTVTSAQKNPTAFYLCASSIMHGTDTQYFGPGTRLTVL.

This clonotype came up a few times. The J gene is TRBJ1-6, the V gene TRBV10-3; 8 nucleotides line up with TRBD1. With V trimmed by 7 bases and J by 5 bases, 7 bases remained unmatched. In germline, CDR1 is ENHRY, CDR2 SYGVKD. This CDR3 region has 15 residues. This chain's CDR3 is CAIKKDRENNSPLHF. Here the CDR3 DNA reads TGTGCCATCAAAAAGGACAGGGAGAATAATTCACCCCTCCACTTT.

There are many counts of this clonotype. J is TRBJ2-3 and V is TRBV7-9, with D tentatively TRBD2 (7 bases). Trimming removed 11 bases at V and 1 base at J, with 16 bases between. This CDR3 contains 14 residues. CDR1 is SEHNR and CDR2 is FQNEAQ in the germline V gene (reference sequence). The CDR3 is CAGGASGRTDTQYF. The CDR3 DNA sequence: TGTGCCGGGGGGGCTAGCGGCCGCACAGATACGCAGTATTTT.

In its sample, this clonotype was seen once. The chain is built from TRBV10-2 and TRBJ2-6; a possible D gene is TRBD1 (6 bases). The germline gives CDR1 WSHSY, CDR2 SAAADI. Trimming removed 8 bases at V and 0 bases at J, with 17 bases between. There are 17 residues in the CDR3. CDR3 protein: CASVGQFPLSGANVLTF. The DNA for the CDR3 is TGCGCCAGCGTAGGACAGTTTCCCCTCTCTGGGGCCAACGTCCTGACTTTC.

This clonotype was counted many times. CDR3 amino acids: CASSYSLDLNQPQHF. DNA for the CDR3: TGTGCCAGCAGTTACTCGTTAGACCTAAATCAGCCCCAGCATTTT. The gene calls are TRBV6-5 and TRBJ1-5; D not resolved. The germline V gene has CDR1 MNHEY and CDR2 SVGAGI. The CDR3 runs 15 residues. Trimming shortened V by 0 bases and J by 4 bases, and 10 bases separated the two germline ends.

This chain links TRBV28 with TRBJ1-5; 8 bases align to TRBD1. This CDR3 region has 19 residues. Trimming at V came to 5 bases and at J to 3 bases, leaving 18 bases not matched to a gene. Germline CDR1 and CDR2: MDHEN and SYDVKM. In DNA, the CDR3 is TGTGCCAGCAGTATACCGGGGCCGGGTGGGGGACAGGTCAATCAGCCCCAGCATTTT. Protein: CASSIPGPGGGQVNQPQHF.

The rearrangement joins TRBV5-4 to TRBJ1-3; D is unclear. Per the germline V gene, CDR1 is SGHNT and CDR2 is YYREEE (reference sequence). With 5 bases removed from V and 0 bases from J, the gap between germline ends came to 9 bases. CDR3 length equals 14 residues. The CDR3 here is CASSSPSSGNTIYF. As DNA, the CDR3 is TGTGCCAGCAGTTCCCCTAGCTCTGGAAACACCATATATTTT.

The table lists this clonotype with many counts. V is TRBV12-3 or TRBV12-4 and J is TRBJ2-1; 9 nucleotides line up with TRBD1. CDR3 length: 12 amino acids. The trim removed 3 bases at V and 14 bases at J, leaving 5 bases unmatched. DNA of the CDR3: TGTGCCAGCAGTTTGGTCCGGGACAGGGAGTTCTTC. Its protein is CASSLVRDREFF.

The chain uses TRBV20-1 and TRBJ2-7; no reliable D call. CDR1 DFQATT and CDR2 SNEGSKA come from the germline V gene (reference sequence). The CDR3 is 13 residues long. Trimming took off 0 bases at V and 6 bases at J, with 12 bases between the two ends. CDR3 DNA: TGCAGTGCTAGAGATCTGACACCAGGCGAGCAGTACTTC. This encodes CSARDLTPGEQYF.